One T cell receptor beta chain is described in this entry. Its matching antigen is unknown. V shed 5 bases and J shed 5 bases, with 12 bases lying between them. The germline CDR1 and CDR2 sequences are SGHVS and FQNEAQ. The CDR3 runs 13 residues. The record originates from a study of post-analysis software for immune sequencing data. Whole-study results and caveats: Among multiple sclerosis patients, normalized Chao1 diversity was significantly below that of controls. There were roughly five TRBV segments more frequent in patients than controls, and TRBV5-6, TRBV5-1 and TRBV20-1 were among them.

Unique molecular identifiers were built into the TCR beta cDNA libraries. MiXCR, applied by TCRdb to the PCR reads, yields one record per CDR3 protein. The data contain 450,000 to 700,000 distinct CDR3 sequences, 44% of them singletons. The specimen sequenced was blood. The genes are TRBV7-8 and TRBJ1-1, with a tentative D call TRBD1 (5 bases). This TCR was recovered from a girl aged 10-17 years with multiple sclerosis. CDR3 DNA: TGTGCCAGCAGCCCCATATGGGGGACTGAAGCTTTCTTT. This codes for CASSPIWGTEAFF. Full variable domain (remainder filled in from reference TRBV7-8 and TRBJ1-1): GAGVSQSPRYKVAKRGQDVALRCDPISGHVSLFWYQQALGQGPEFLTYFQNEAQLDKSGLPSDRFFAERPEGSVSTLKIQRTQQEDSAVYLCASSPIWGTEAFFGQGTRLTVV.